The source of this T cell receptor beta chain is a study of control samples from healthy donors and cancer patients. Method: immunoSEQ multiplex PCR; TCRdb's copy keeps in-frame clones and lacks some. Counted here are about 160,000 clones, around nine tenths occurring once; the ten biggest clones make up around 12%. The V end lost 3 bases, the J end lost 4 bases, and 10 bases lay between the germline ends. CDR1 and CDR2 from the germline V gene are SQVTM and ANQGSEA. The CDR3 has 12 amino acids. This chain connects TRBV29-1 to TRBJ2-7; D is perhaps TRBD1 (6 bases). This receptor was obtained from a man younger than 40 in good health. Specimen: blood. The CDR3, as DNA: TGCAGCGTTGAGGAGCAGGGGTACGAGCAGTACTTC. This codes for CSVEEQGYEQYF.